Shown below are 2 T cell receptor beta chains from a single sample sequenced in a study of beta chain features in type 1 diabetes. Sequenced material consisted of expressed TCRB transcripts (all of the isolated RNA was reverse transcribed). Profiled with immunoSEQ multiplex PCR; TCRdb holds only in-frame clones, not every one. The data contain about 320,000 clones, 11% to 15% of them singletons. Sequences were obtained from central memory CD4+ T cells from blood. All receptors come from a man aged 25 to 40 in good health.

CDR3 sequence: CASSLGTSGRTNEQFF. In nucleotides, the CDR3 is TGTGCCAGCAGCTTAGGGACTAGCGGGAGAACCAATGAGCAGTTCTTC. V is TRBV7-3 and J is TRBJ2-1; 14 bases match TRBD2. The V segment lost 2 bases and the J segment 6 bases; nucleotides outside the gene matches: 3. CDR3 size: 16 residues. Germline V gene data show CDR1 as SGHTA and CDR2 as FQGTGA.

This chain links TRBV6-1 with TRBJ2-7; weak D call: TRBD2 (6 bases). The V gene lost 6 bases and the J gene lost 4 bases, with 10 bases spanning the gap. In germline, CDR1 is MNHNS, CDR2 SASEGT. This CDR3 region has 12 residues. CDR3 residues: CASSIGGYEQYF. The CDR3 nucleotides read TGTGCCAGCAGCATCGGGGGATACGAGCAGTACTTC.